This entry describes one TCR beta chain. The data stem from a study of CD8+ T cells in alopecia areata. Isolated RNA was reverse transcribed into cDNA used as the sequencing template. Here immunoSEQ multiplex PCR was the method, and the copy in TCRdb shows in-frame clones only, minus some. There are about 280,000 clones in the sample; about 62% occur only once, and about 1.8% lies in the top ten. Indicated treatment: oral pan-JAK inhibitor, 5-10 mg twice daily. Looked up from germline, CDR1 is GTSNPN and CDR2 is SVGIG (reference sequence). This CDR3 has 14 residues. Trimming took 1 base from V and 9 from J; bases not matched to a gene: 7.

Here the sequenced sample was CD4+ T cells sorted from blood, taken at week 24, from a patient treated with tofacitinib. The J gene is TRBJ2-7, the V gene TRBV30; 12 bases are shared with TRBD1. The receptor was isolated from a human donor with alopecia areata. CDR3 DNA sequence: TGTGCCTGGAGTGCCGGGACAGGGGGCGTAGGGCAGTACTTC. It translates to CAWSAGTGGVGQYF.